This T cell receptor (beta chain) was identified in a study of cytomegalovirus exposure and HLA in healthy donors. The study's findings and limits: Follow-up analysis found HLA locus-dependent TCR association rates, highest for DRB1 and lowest for HLA-C. Researchers reported from a later analysis that most CMV-associated TCR beta chains appeared HLA-restricted. Most likely, a cluster of highly shared sequence variants arose as a sequencing artifact.

PCR was performed using 60 Vbeta and 13 Jbeta primers. Libraries were prepared by immunoSEQ multiplex PCR; TCRdb keeps only in-frame clonotypes and omits some of them. The table has around 200,000 clones, roughly 80% seen once. About this clone: What it binds is unknown.

The CDR3 is made up of 14 amino acids. V shed 3 bases, J shed 10 bases, and the junction held 11 bases outside the gene matches. Germline V gives CDR1 SEHNR, CDR2 FQNEAQ (reference sequence). Input material: PBMCs. This TCR derives from a woman aged 40 to 49 in good health and CMV-seronegative. The genes are TRBV7-9 and TRBJ2-5; TRBD2 matches 7 bases. CDR3 nucleotides: TGTGCCAGCAGCTTTCAGGGTCCCGGGGGGTTCCAGTACTTC. This sequence encodes CASSFQGPGGFQYF.